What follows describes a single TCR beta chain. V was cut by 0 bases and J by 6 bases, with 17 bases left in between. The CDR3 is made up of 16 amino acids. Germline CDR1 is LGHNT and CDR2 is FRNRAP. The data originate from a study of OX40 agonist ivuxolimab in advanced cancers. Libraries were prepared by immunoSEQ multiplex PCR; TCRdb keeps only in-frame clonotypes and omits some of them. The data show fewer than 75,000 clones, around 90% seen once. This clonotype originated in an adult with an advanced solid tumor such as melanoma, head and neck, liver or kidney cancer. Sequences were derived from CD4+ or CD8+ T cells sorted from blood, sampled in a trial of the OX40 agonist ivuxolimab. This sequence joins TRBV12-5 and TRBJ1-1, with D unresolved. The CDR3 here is CASGLVLVQTIPEAFF. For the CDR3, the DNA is TGTGCTAGTGGTTTGGTACTGGTACAGACTATACCTGAAGCTTTCTTT.